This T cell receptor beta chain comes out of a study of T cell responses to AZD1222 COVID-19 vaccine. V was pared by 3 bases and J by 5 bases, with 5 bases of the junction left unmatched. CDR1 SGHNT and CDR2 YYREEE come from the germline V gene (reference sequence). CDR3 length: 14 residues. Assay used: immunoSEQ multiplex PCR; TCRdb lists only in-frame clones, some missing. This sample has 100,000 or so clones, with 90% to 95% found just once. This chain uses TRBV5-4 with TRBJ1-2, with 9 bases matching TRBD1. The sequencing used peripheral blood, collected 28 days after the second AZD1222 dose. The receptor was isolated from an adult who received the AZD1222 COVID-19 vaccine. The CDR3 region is CASSSPTGGYGYTF. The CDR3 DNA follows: TGTGCCAGCAGCTCACCGACAGGGGGGTATGGCTACACCTTC.